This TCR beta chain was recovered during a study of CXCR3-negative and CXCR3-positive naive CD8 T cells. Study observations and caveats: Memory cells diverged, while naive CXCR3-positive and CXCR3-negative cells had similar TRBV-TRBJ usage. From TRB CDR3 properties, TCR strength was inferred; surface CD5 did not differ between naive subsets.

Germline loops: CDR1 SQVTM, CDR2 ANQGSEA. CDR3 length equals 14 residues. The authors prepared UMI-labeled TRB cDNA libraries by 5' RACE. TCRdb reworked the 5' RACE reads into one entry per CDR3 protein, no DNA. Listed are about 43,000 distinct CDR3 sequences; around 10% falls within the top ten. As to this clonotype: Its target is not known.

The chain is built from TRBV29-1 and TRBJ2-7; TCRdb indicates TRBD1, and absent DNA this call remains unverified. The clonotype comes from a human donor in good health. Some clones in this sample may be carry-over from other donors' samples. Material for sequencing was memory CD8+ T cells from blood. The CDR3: CSVVKETELYEQYF.